Listed below are T cell receptor beta chains from one sample, sequenced in a study of control samples from healthy donors and cancer patients. Some clones are missing from TCRdb's copy, which holds only in-frame ones; the method was immunoSEQ multiplex PCR. The data show more than 95,000 clones, approximately 90% seen once. Sequencing was performed on PBMCs. These receptors were taken from a woman aged 45-65 years with colorectal cancer. The CDR3 runs from the conserved cysteine through the conserved F or W. The order of the fields is clone size, J gene, D gene, V gene, CDR3 DNA, CDR3 protein. The D gene is left open where the match is weak. Clone sizes are given selectively: once, few, many, or a class where the clone is expanded.

abundance: -; j_gene: TRBJ1-5; d_gene: TRBD1; v_gene: TRBV19; CDR3nt: TGTGCCAGTAGTATAGATTGGGGACAGGGGGCGAATCAGCCCCAGCATTTT; CDR3aa: CASSIDWGQGANQPQHF
abundance: -; j_gene: TRBJ1-3; d_gene: -; v_gene: TRBV11-2; CDR3nt: TGTGCCAGCAGCTCGGGGGGAACTGGAAACACCATATATTTT; CDR3aa: CASSSGGTGNTIYF
abundance: -; j_gene: TRBJ1-2; d_gene: -; v_gene: TRBV5-1; CDR3nt: TGCGCCAGCAGCTTGGCCGGCAGATCAAACTATGGCTACACCTTC; CDR3aa: CASSLAGRSNYGYTF
abundance: -; j_gene: TRBJ1-3; d_gene: TRBD1; v_gene: TRBV28; CDR3nt: TGTGCCAGCAGTTTATTCAGGGGGATAACTGGAAACACCATATATTTT; CDR3aa: CASSLFRGITGNTIYF
abundance: -; j_gene: TRBJ1-5; d_gene: TRBD1; v_gene: TRBV10-3; CDR3nt: TGTGCCATCAGTGAGTCGACAGGGGCGGGGTCCCAGCATTTT; CDR3aa: CAISESTGAGSQHF
abundance: once; j_gene: TRBJ1-2; d_gene: -; v_gene: TRBV5-5; CDR3nt: TGTGCCAGCAGCTTGGGACAGGCTAACTATGGCTACACCTTC; CDR3aa: CASSLGQANYGYTF
abundance: -; j_gene: TRBJ2-2; d_gene: -; v_gene: TRBV6-5; CDR3nt: TGTGCCAGCACCTACATGGGGGATTCCGGGGAGCTGTTTTTT; CDR3aa: CASTYMGDSGELFF
abundance: -; j_gene: TRBJ1-1; d_gene: -; v_gene: TRBV15; CDR3nt: TGTGCCACCAGCAGAGAGGAGAACACTGAAGCTTTCTTT; CDR3aa: CATSREENTEAFF
abundance: -; j_gene: TRBJ2-7; d_gene: -; v_gene: TRBV7-9; CDR3nt: TGTGCCAGCAGCTTAGGAAAGGTCCGGGAGTCGCAGTACTTC; CDR3aa: CASSLGKVRESQYF
abundance: -; j_gene: TRBJ1-6; d_gene: -; v_gene: TRBV30; CDR3nt: TGTGCCTGCCTCTGCTCTGGTTATAATTCACCCCTCCACTTT; CDR3aa: CACLCSGYNSPLHF
abundance: -; j_gene: TRBJ2-3; d_gene: -; v_gene: TRBV24-1; CDR3nt: TGTGCCACCAGTGCGGTGGGAACAGATACGCAGTATTTT; CDR3aa: CATSAVGTDTQYF
abundance: -; j_gene: TRBJ1-1; d_gene: -; v_gene: TRBV5-1; CDR3nt: TGCGCCAGCAGCTCCGGGCCCGGGCGTGGTTTCTTT; CDR3aa: CASSSGPGRGFF
abundance: -; j_gene: TRBJ2-5; d_gene: -; v_gene: TRBV20-1; CDR3nt: TGCAGTGCCGAAATACAAGAGACCCAGTACTTC; CDR3aa: CSAEIQETQYF
abundance: -; j_gene: TRBJ2-4; d_gene: -; v_gene: TRBV5-1; CDR3nt: TGCGCCAGCAGCGCCGGAGGACGGAGGATAGACATTCAGTACTTC; CDR3aa: CASSAGGRRIDIQYF
abundance: -; j_gene: TRBJ2-1; d_gene: TRBD2; v_gene: TRBV6-1; CDR3nt: TGTGCCAGCAGTGACCGCTGGGGCGGGAGTATCGGTGAGCAGTTCTTC; CDR3aa: CASSDRWGGSIGEQFF
abundance: once; j_gene: TRBJ2-7; d_gene: TRBD1; v_gene: TRBV9; CDR3nt: TGTGCCAGCAGCCTATCGACAGGGTCCTACGAGCAGTACTTC; CDR3aa: CASSLSTGSYEQYF
abundance: -; j_gene: TRBJ2-3; d_gene: TRBD2; v_gene: TRBV5-1; CDR3nt: TGCGCCAGCAGCAAAACACCGGGACTAGCGGGGAAGCAGGATACGCAGTATTTT; CDR3aa: CASSKTPGLAGKQDTQYF
abundance: -; j_gene: TRBJ2-1; d_gene: -; v_gene: TRBV30; CDR3nt: TGTGCCTGGAGCCGGGACAACAATGAGCAGTTCTTC; CDR3aa: CAWSRDNNEQFF
abundance: -; j_gene: TRBJ2-1; d_gene: -; v_gene: TRBV6-5; CDR3nt: TGTGCCAGCAGCGACGCCCGTAATGAGCAGTTCTTC; CDR3aa: CASSDARNEQFF
abundance: once; j_gene: TRBJ1-3; d_gene: TRBD1; v_gene: TRBV6-5; CDR3nt: TGTGCCAGCAGTTTGACAGGGAACTCTGGAAACACCATATATTTT; CDR3aa: CASSLTGNSGNTIYF
abundance: -; j_gene: TRBJ1-4; d_gene: -; v_gene: TRBV6-5; CDR3nt: TGTGCCAGCAGCTCCCGGGATGTCATGATTTTT; CDR3aa: CASSSRDVMIF
abundance: -; j_gene: TRBJ1-5; d_gene: -; v_gene: TRBV7-9; CDR3nt: TGTGCCAGCAGCCCAGGGAGGATTCGGGATCAGCCCCAGCATTTT; CDR3aa: CASSPGRIRDQPQHF
abundance: -; j_gene: TRBJ2-3; d_gene: TRBD1; v_gene: TRBV6-5; CDR3nt: TGTGCCAGCAGTACAGGGGATGCTAAAGATACGCAGTATTTT; CDR3aa: CASSTGDAKDTQYF
abundance: -; j_gene: TRBJ1-2; d_gene: TRBD1; v_gene: TRBV27; CDR3nt: TGTGCCAGCAGGACTACAGGGGGGCACTATGGCTACACCTTC; CDR3aa: CASRTTGGHYGYTF
abundance: -; j_gene: TRBJ1-1; d_gene: TRBD1; v_gene: TRBV28; CDR3nt: TGTGCCAGCAGTTCGCAGGGGGTTCGGACTGAAGCTTTCTTT; CDR3aa: CASSSQGVRTEAFF
abundance: -; j_gene: TRBJ2-3; d_gene: -; v_gene: TRBV27; CDR3nt: TGTGCCAGCACCCTTTGGGCAGGGCAGGAAGATACGCAGTATTTT; CDR3aa: CASTLWAGQEDTQYF
abundance: -; j_gene: TRBJ2-7; d_gene: -; v_gene: TRBV5-1; CDR3nt: TGCGCCAGCAGCTTGACTAGCTCCTACGAGCAGTACTTC; CDR3aa: CASSLTSSYEQYF
abundance: -; j_gene: TRBJ2-6; d_gene: -; v_gene: TRBV3-1/TRBV3-2; CDR3nt: TGTGCCAGCACCCCCCGCGCTGGGGCCAACGTCCTGACTTTC; CDR3aa: CASTPRAGANVLTF
abundance: -; j_gene: TRBJ2-7; d_gene: -; v_gene: TRBV10-3; CDR3nt: TGTGCCATCAGTGACAGGCAGTACGAGCAGTACTTC; CDR3aa: CAISDRQYEQYF
abundance: -; j_gene: TRBJ2-7; d_gene: TRBD2; v_gene: TRBV7-9; CDR3nt: TGTGCCAGCAGCTTAACCTCGAGCGGGGACGTAGACGAGCAGTACTTC; CDR3aa: CASSLTSSGDVDEQYF
abundance: -; j_gene: TRBJ1-1; d_gene: TRBD1; v_gene: TRBV3-1/TRBV3-2; CDR3nt: TGTGCCAGCAGCTATAAACCGGGACAGGGGAACACTGAAGCTTTCTTT; CDR3aa: CASSYKPGQGNTEAFF
abundance: -; j_gene: TRBJ1-2; d_gene: -; v_gene: TRBV19; CDR3nt: TGTGCCAGTAGTATGATTGAAGGGGACGGCTACACCTTC; CDR3aa: CASSMIEGDGYTF
abundance: -; j_gene: TRBJ1-2; d_gene: -; v_gene: TRBV18; CDR3nt: TGTGCCAGCTCACCCCAGGGACGGGGGGCTGGGGCTAACTATGGCTACACCTTC; CDR3aa: CASSPQGRGAGANYGYTF
abundance: -; j_gene: TRBJ1-1; d_gene: -; v_gene: TRBV2; CDR3nt: TGTGCCAGCTCTCCAAGGAACACTGAAGCTTTCTTT; CDR3aa: CASSPRNTEAFF
abundance: -; j_gene: TRBJ2-7; d_gene: -; v_gene: TRBV19; CDR3nt: TGTGCCAGTAGTATAGAGGACCGGGGCTACGAGCAGTACTTC; CDR3aa: CASSIEDRGYEQYF
abundance: few; j_gene: TRBJ1-2; d_gene: -; v_gene: TRBV12-3/TRBV12-4; CDR3nt: TGTGCCAGCAGTTCCGGATCGAACTATGGCTACACCTTC; CDR3aa: CASSSGSNYGYTF
abundance: few; j_gene: TRBJ2-2; d_gene: TRBD2; v_gene: TRBV4-1; CDR3nt: TGCGCCAGCAGCCAATTAGGGACTAGCGGGAGTCGGGCCGGGGAGCTGTTTTTT; CDR3aa: CASSQLGTSGSRAGELFF
abundance: -; j_gene: TRBJ1-2; d_gene: -; v_gene: TRBV19; CDR3nt: TGTGCCAGTAGTATAGAGGGTCGGGGCTACACCTTC; CDR3aa: CASSIEGRGYTF
abundance: -; j_gene: TRBJ2-7; d_gene: -; v_gene: TRBV12-5; CDR3nt: TGTGCTAGTGGTTTGGTACTCCAGGGGCAGGGGAAGTACGAGCAGTACTTC; CDR3aa: CASGLVLQGQGKYEQYF
abundance: medium-sized; j_gene: TRBJ1-1; d_gene: TRBD1; v_gene: TRBV19; CDR3nt: TGTGCCAGTAGTAATGGACAGGGATGGGGGACTGAAGCTTTCTTT; CDR3aa: CASSNGQGWGTEAFF
abundance: -; j_gene: TRBJ2-2; d_gene: -; v_gene: TRBV10-3; CDR3nt: TGTGCCACCCTAGTCCAGGGTTCCGGGGAGCTGTTTTTT; CDR3aa: CATLVQGSGELFF
abundance: once; j_gene: TRBJ1-1; d_gene: TRBD1; v_gene: TRBV11-2; CDR3nt: TGTGCCAGCAGTCCGACAGGGTACAAAGGCACTGAAGCTTTCTTT; CDR3aa: CASSPTGYKGTEAFF
abundance: -; j_gene: TRBJ1-5; d_gene: -; v_gene: TRBV24-1; CDR3nt: TGTGCCACCAGTGGGTGGCCCCAGCATTTT; CDR3aa: CATSGWPQHF
abundance: -; j_gene: TRBJ2-7; d_gene: TRBD2; v_gene: TRBV2; CDR3nt: TGTGCCAGCAGTTCGGAGCGGGGGGGCGAGTACGAGCAGTACTTC; CDR3aa: CASSSERGGEYEQYF
abundance: -; j_gene: TRBJ2-5; d_gene: -; v_gene: TRBV2; CDR3nt: TGTGCCAGCACCGTGAGGGGAACGGGCGAGACCCAGTACTTC; CDR3aa: CASTVRGTGETQYF
abundance: -; j_gene: TRBJ2-3; d_gene: TRBD1; v_gene: TRBV29-1; CDR3nt: TGCAGCGTTGAGGACAGGGACATAAGAGATACGCAGTATTTT; CDR3aa: CSVEDRDIRDTQYF